The 8 T cell receptor beta chains listed next were all sequenced from one sample in a study of Ad26.COV2.S vaccination and SARS-CoV-2 variants. The treatment denotes: about 20 received Ad26.COV2.S at low or high dose, single or two shots; 5 received placebo; per-sample allocation not given. Day 63 following the first vaccine or placebo injection was when the samples were taken. Sequenced by immunoSEQ multiplex PCR; TCRdb stores in-frame clones only, minus some. The data contain 250,000 or so clones, around nine tenths of them seen just once; the ten biggest clones take up just under 3%. The sequences come from peripheral blood, collected in a trial of Ad26.COV2.S vaccine versus placebo. The receptors here all came from a person between 18 and 60 years old who received the Ad26.COV2.S COVID-19 vaccine or a placebo.

The V gene is TRBV5-4, the J gene TRBJ1-1; 7 positions agree with TRBD1. Germline V gives CDR1 SGHNT, CDR2 YYREEE (reference sequence). V lost 1 base, J lost 5 bases, and 5 bases stayed unmatched. This CDR3 spans 14 amino acids. CDR3: CASSLTGARTEAFF. The DNA of the CDR3 is TGTGCCAGCAGCTTGACAGGGGCGAGGACTGAAGCTTTCTTT.

The chain carries TRBV5-1 and TRBJ1-5; D not resolved. The V gene lost 4 bases and the J gene lost 4 bases, with 9 bases spanning the gap. CDR3 length: 13 amino acids. The germline V gene has CDR1 SGHRS and CDR2 YFSETQ. The CDR3 coding sequence is TGCGCCAGCAGCCGCGAAGGGAATCAGCCCCAGCATTTT. Its translation is CASSREGNQPQHF.

The chain recombines TRBV19 with TRBJ2-5; D gene uncertain. The CDR3 consists of 17 residues. Trimming left V 3 bases short and J 0 bases short, with 17 bases between. CDR1 and CDR2 (germline): LNHDA, SQIVND (reference sequence). DNA for the CDR3: TGTGCCAGTAGTATGTGGAAGGACCGCTCGTACCAAGAGACCCAGTACTTC. This sequence encodes CASSMWKDRSYQETQYF.

This clone was recorded a few times. The chain links TRBV27 to TRBJ1-3, with D unclear. Trimming left V 5 bases short and J 3 bases short, with 14 bases between. This CDR3 has 15 amino acids. CDR1 is MNHEY and CDR2 is SMNVEV in the germline V gene (reference sequence). In nucleotides, the CDR3 is TGTGCCAGCAGTGCGCTCCCGACCCTTGGAAACACCATATATTTT. It translates to CASSALPTLGNTIYF.

This chain joins TRBV6-6 and TRBJ2-1, with 8 bases matching TRBD1. V lost 5 bases, J lost 4 bases, and 4 bases stayed unmatched. Germline V gives CDR1 MNHNY, CDR2 SVGAGI (reference sequence). There are 14 residues in the CDR3. CDR3 DNA: TGTGCCAGCAGTCACGGACAGGGATACAATGAGCAGTTCTTC. Its protein product is CASSHGQGYNEQFF.

The V call is TRBV7-9, the J call TRBJ1-1; D ambiguous. This CDR3 comprises 14 residues. Trimming shortened V by 0 bases and J by 2 bases, and 7 bases separated the two germline ends. Germline lookup yields CDR1 SEHNR and CDR2 FQNEAQ (reference sequence). For the CDR3, the DNA is TGTGCCAGCAGCTTAGCGGTGACTAACACTGAAGCTTTCTTT. Residues: CASSLAVTNTEAFF.

This clone appeared many times. This rearrangement joins TRBV7-9 to TRBJ2-7; TRBD2 aligns across 7 bases. CDR3 length: 14 residues. Germline V gives CDR1 SEHNR, CDR2 FQNEAQ (reference sequence). V shed 8 bases, J shed 7 bases, and the junction held 14 bases outside the gene matches. The CDR3 sequence: CASPPHWGGEEQYV. For the CDR3, the DNA is TGTGCCAGCCCTCCCCATTGGGGGGGTGAGGAGCAGTACGTC.

The chain couples TRBV4-2 to TRBJ1-2; perhaps TRBD1 as D (5 bases). CDR3 length equals 15 residues. Per the germline V gene, CDR1 is LGHNA and CDR2 is YNFKEQ. V gave up 0 bases and J gave up 8 bases, with 16 bases separating them. The CDR3 protein is CASSQDGGAGNGYTF. The CDR3 nucleotides are TGTGCCAGCAGCCAAGATGGAGGGGCTGGGAACGGCTACACCTTC.